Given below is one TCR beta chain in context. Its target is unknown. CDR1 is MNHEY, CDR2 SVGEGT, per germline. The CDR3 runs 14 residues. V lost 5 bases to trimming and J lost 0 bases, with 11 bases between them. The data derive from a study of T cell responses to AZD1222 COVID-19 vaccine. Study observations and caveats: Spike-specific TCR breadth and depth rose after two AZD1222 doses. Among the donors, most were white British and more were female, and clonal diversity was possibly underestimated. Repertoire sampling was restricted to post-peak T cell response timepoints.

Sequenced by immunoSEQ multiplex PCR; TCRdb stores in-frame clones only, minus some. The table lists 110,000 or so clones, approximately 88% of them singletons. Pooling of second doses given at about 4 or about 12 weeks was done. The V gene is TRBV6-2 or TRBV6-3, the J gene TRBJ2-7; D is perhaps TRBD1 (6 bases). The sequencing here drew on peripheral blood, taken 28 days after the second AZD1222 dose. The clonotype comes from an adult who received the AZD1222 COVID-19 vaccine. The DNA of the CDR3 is TGTGCCAGCAGTCACGTGGACAGCTCCTACGAGCAGTACTTC. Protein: CASSHVDSSYEQYF.